This TCR beta chain was documented in a study of blood T cell repertoires in COVID-19 (dated by TCRdb to the early 2020s). With respect to the entire study: Samples from collaborators originated in the United States, Italy and Spain and spanned both the acute and convalescent phases of COVID-19. Where available, HLA class I and class II types were obtained from metadata supplied by the sample provider rather than from assay-based typing. The repertoires were released in a freely available public database intended as a resource for research on the immune response to SARS-CoV-2. Samples were obtained from the ongoing ImmuneRACE study (first 160 participants) and from roughly 1,300 subjects provided by 6 global collaborators. The prospective study material was composed of cDNA or gDNA derived from T cells, B-cell-depleted T cells, or PBMCs. The dataset comprised deeply sampled blood TCRbeta repertoires from subjects exposed to, actively infected with, or recovered from COVID-19. Nearly every sample came with metadata listing a de-identified subject ID, COVID-19 status, age in years and sex. Broad study findings and their caveats: Clinical and demographic metadata were provided uncurated, with the amount varying by source and participant.

The collaborating institutions used their own protocols to collect whole blood in K2EDTA tubes. For TCRbeta analysis, collaborators shipped samples in one of three forms: frozen whole blood, isolated PBMCs, or DNA extracted from either of those sample types. The immunoSEQ Assay, a bias-controlled multiplex PCR, was used to amplify TCRbeta CDR3 regions from genomic DNA. The study's own analysis went as follows. The number of nucleated cells in each sample was estimated from the amplification of reference gene primers within the assay. To quantify the absolute abundance of each unique TCRbeta CDR3 rearrangement, sequence reads were collapsed and filtered. For each sample, productive Simpson clonality was calculated as the square root of Simpson's diversity index across productive rearrangements. TCRdb carries this immuneACCESS record with in-frame sequences only. Its versions omit some clonotypes, under half of them owing to an unresolved V gene in the studies checked, with the rest unexplained. The V and J calls and clone size come from that table; D and trimming were worked out from the DNA. For this sample the table gives about 71,000 clones, of which around 76% were detected only once. The ten largest clones represent roughly an eighth of the sample.

Per the germline V gene, SGHRS is the CDR1 and YFSETQ is the CDR2. The CDR3 runs 16 amino acids, cysteine and phenylalanine included. CDR3 DNA only is kept here, 48 bases in frame from base 1. From V the trimming removes 1 base and from J it removes 5 bases, while the gene matches leave 5 bases of the junction unaccounted for. About this clone itself: Its specific antigen is unknown. No base-level quality is on record; no much larger clone is a single base apart.

This sequence was found in a woman aged 80 or over with acute or convalescent COVID-19. This receptor chain uses TRBV5-1 and TRBJ2-1, with 11 bases matching TRBD2. Input material: peripheral blood. DNA sequence: TGCGCCAGCAGCTTGCAGCCACTAGCGGGAGACAATGAGCAGTTCTTC. Its translation reads: CASSLQPLAGDNEQFF.